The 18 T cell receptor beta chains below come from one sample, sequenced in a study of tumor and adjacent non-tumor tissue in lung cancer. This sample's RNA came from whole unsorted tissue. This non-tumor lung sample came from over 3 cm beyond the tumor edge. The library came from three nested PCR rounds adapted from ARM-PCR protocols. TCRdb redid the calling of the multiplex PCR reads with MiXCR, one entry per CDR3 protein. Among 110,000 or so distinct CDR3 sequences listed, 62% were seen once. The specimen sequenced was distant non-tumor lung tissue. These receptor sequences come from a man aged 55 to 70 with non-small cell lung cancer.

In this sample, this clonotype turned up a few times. The CDR3 sequence is CASSASLGVHTQYF. The CDR3 nucleotides read TGTGCCAGCAGCGCCTCTCTTGGGGTTCATACGCAGTATTTT. V usage is TRBV9 and J usage is TRBJ2-3; D remains ambiguous. The CDR3 is 14 residues long. V lost 3 bases and J lost 7, with 15 bases in between. CDR1 is SGDLS, CDR2 YYNGEE, per germline. The whole variable domain, filled in from reference TRBV9 and TRBJ2-3, reads DSGVTQTPKHLITATGQRVTLRCSPRSGDLSVYWYQQSLDQGLQFLIQYYNGEERAKGNILERFSAQQFPDLHSELNLSSLELGDSALYFCASSASLGVHTQYFGPGTRLTVL.

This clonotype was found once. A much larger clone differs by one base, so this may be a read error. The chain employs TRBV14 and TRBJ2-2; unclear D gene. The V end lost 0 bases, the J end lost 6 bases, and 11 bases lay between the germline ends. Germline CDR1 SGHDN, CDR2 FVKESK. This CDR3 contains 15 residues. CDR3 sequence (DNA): TGTGCCAGCAGCCAAGATCTATTGGTTTCCGGGGAGCTGTTTTTT. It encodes CASSQDLLVSGELFF.

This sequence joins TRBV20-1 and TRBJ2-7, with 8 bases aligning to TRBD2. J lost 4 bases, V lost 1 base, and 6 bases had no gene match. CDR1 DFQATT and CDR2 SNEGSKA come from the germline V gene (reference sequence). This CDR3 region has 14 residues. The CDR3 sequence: CSARGGSGSYEQYF. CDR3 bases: TGCAGTGCTAGAGGGGGGAGCGGGAGTTACGAGCAGTACTTC.

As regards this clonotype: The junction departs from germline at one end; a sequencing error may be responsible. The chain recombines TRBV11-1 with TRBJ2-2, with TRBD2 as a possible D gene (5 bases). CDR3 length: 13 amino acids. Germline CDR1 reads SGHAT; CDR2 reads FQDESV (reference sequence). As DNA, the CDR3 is TGTGCCAGCGGGAGCTGTGAGTACGGGGAGCTGGTTTTC. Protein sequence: CASGSCEYGELVF.

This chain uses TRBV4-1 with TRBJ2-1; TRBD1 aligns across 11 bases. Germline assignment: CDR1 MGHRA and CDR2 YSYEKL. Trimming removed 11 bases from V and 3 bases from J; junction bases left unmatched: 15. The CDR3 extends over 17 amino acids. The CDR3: CAGIQSPGTGGYNEQFF. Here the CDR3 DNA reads TGCGCCGGCATCCAATCCCCCGGGACAGGGGGCTACAATGAGCAGTTCTTC.

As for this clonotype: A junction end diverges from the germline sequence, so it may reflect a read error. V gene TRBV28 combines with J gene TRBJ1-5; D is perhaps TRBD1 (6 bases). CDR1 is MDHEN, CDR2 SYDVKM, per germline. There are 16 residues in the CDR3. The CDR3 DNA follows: TGTGCCAGGAGTTTAGTGAACAGGGCTCCAGATCAGCCCCAGCATTTT. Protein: CARSLVNRAPDQPQHF.

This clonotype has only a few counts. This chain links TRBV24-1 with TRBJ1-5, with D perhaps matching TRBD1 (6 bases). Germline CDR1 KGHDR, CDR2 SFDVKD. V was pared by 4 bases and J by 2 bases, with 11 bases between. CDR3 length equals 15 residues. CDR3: CATSEGDNRNQPQHF. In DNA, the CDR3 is TGTGCCACCAGTGAGGGGGACAACCGCAATCAGCCCCAGCATTTT.

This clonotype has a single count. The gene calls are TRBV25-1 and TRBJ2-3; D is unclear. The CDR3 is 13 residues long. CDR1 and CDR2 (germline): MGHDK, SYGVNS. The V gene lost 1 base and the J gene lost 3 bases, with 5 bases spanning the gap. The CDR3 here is CASSELGTDTQYF. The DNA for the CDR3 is TGTGCCAGCAGTGAATTAGGAACAGATACGCAGTATTTT.

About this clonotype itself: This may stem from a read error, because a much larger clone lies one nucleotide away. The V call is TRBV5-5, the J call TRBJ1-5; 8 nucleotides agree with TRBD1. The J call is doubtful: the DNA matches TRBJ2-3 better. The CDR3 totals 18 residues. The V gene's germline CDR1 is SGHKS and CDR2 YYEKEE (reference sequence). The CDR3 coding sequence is TGTGCCAGCAGCTTGGAGATCGGTGGACAGGGCAACAATCAGCCCCAGTATTTT. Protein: CASSLEIGGQGNNQPQYF.

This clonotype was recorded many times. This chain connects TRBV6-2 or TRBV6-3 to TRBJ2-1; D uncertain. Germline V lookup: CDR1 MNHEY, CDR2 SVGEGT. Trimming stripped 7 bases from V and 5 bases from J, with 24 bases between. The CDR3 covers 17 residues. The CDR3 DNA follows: TGTGCCAGCACCCCGACTTCAAAGCTAGGCCGGCACAATGAGCAGTTCTTC. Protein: CASTPTSKLGRHNEQFF.

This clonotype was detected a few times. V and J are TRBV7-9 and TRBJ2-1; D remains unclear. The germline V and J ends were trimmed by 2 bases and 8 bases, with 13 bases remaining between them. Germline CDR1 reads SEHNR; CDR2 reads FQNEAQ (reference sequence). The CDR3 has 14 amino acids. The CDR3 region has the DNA TGTGCCAGCAGCTTATCAATACCCGTCGATGAGCAGTTCTTC. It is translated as CASSLSIPVDEQFF.

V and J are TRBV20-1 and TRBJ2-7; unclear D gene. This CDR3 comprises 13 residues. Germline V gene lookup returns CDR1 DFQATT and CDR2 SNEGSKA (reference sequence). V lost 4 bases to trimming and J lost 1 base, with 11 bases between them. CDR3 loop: CSAMPGSSYEQYF. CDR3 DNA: TGCAGTGCTATGCCTGGTTCGTCCTACGAGCAGTACTTC.

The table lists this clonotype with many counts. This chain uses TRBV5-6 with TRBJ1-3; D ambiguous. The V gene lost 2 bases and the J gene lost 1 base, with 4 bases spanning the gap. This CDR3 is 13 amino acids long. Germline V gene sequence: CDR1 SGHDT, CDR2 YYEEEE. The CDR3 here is CASSFPSGNTIYF. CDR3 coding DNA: TGTGCCAGCAGCTTCCCATCTGGAAACACCATATATTTT. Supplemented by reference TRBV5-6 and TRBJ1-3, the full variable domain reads DAGVTQSPTHLIKTRGQQVTLRCSPKSGHDTVSWYQQALGQGPQFIFQYYEEEERQRGNFPDRFSGHQFPNYSSELNVNALLLGDSALYLCASSFPSGNTIYFGEGSWLTVV.

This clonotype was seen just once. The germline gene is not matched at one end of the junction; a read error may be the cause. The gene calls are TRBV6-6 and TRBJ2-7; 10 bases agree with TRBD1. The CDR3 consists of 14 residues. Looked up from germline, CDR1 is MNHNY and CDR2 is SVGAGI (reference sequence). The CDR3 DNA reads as TGTGTCAGCAGTTATCAGGGACAGGGGTATGAGCAATACTTC. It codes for CVSSYQGQGYEQYF.

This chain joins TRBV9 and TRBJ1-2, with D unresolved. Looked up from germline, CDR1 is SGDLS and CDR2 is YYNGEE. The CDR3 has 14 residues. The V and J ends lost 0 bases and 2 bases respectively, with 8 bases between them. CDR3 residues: CASSVGAQNYGYTF. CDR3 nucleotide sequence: TGTGCCAGCAGCGTAGGCGCACAGAACTATGGCTACACCTTC.

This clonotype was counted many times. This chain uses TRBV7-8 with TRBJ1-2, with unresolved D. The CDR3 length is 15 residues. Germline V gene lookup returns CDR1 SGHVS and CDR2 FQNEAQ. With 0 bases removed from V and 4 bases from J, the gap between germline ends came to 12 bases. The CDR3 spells CASSLAGFRVYGYTF. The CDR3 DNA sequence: TGTGCCAGCAGCTTAGCGGGGTTCAGAGTCTATGGCTACACCTTC.

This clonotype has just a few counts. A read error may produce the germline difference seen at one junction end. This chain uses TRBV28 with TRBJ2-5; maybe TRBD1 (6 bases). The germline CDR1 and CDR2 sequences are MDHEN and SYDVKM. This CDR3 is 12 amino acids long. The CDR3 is CANSLGGKTQYF. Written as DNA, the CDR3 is TGTGCCAACAGCCTAGGGGGAAAGACTCAGTACTTC.

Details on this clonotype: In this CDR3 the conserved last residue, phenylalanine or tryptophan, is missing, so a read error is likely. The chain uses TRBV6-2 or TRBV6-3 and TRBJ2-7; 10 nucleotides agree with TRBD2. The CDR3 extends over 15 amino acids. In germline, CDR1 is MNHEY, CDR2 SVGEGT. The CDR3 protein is CASTHSSGSRHDQYL. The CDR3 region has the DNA TGTGCCAGCACCCACTCTAGCGGGAGTCGCCACGACCAGTACTTA.